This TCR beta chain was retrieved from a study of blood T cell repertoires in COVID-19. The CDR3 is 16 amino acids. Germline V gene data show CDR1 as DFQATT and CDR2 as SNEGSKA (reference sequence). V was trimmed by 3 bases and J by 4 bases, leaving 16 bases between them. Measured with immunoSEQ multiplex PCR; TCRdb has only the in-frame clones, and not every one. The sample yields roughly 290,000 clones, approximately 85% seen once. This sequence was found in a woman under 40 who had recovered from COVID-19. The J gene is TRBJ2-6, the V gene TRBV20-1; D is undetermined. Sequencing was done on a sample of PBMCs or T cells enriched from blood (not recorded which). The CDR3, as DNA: TGCAGTGCTAGTTCCTCGTTGTATCGGGGGGCCAACGTCCTGACTTTC. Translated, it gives CSASSSLYRGANVLTF.